The 2 T cell receptor beta chains given below trace back to one sample, sequenced in a study of blood T cell repertoires in COVID-19. The protocol was immunoSEQ multiplex PCR, while the TCRdb copy is restricted to in-frame clones and leaves out a portion. The sample records some 38,000 clones, roughly 80% being singletons. The sample taken for sequencing was peripheral blood. Receptors originate from a man in his 60s in a cohort sampled during active COVID-19.

Within the sample, this clone is medium-sized. The J gene is TRBJ1-6, the V gene TRBV30, with unresolved D. V gave up 3 bases and J gave up 2 bases, with 8 bases separating them. The CDR3 consists of 14 residues. Per the germline V gene, CDR1 is GTSNPN and CDR2 is SVGIG (reference sequence). Here the CDR3 DNA reads TGTGCCTGGAGGGGAGCCGCCTATAATTCACCCCTCCACTTT. Protein sequence: CAWRGAAYNSPLHF.

The V gene is TRBV2, the J gene TRBJ1-3, with 7 positions matching TRBD1. The J segment lost 16 bases and the V segment lost 5 bases, leaving 14 bases of the junction unmatched. This CDR3 has 13 amino acids. Germline CDR1 reads SNHLY; CDR2 reads FYNNEI. As DNA, the CDR3 is TGTGCCAGCAGTATCGGCCGGGACAGACCGAGGTATTTT. It encodes CASSIGRDRPRYF.